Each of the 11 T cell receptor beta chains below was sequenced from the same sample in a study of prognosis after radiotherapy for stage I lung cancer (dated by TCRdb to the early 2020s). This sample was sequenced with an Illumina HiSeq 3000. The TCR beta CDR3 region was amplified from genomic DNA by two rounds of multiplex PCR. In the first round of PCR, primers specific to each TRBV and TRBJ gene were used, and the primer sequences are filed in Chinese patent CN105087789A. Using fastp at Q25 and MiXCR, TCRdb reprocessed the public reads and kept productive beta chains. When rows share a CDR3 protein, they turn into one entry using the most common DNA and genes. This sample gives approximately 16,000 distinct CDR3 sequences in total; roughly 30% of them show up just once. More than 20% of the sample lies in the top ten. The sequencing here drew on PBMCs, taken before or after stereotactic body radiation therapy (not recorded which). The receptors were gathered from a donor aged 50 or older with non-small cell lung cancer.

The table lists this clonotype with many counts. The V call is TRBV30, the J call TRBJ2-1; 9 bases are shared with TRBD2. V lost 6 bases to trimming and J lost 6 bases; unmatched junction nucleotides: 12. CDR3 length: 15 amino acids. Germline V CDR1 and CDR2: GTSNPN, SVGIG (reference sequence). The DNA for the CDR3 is TGTGCCTGCACCCCGTGGGCGGGAGGGCGCAATGAGCAGTTCTTC. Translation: CACTPWAGGRNEQFF.

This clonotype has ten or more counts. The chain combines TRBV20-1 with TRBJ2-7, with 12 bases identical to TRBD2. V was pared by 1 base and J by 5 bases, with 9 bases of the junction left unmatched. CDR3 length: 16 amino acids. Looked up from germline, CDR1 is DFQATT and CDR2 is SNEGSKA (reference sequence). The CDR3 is CSARGLLAGGSNEQYF. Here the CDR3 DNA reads TGCAGTGCTAGAGGCTTACTAGCGGGAGGTTCCAACGAGCAGTACTTC.

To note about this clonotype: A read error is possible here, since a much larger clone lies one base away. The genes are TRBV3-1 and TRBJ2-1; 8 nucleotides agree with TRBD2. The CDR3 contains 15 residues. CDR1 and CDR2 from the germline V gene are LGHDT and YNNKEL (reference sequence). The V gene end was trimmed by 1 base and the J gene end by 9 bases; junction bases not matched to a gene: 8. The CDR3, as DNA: TGTGCCAGCAGCCAAGGTACGGGAGGGAAAGTTGAGCAGTTCTTC. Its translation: CASSQGTGGKVEQFF.

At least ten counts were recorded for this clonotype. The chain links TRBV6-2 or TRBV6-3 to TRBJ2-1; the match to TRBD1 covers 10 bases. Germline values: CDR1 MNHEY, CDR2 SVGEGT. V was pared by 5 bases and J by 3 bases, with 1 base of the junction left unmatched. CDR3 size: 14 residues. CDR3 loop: CASSRTGGYNEQFF. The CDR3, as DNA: TGTGCCAGCAGTCGGACAGGGGGCTACAATGAGCAGTTCTTC.

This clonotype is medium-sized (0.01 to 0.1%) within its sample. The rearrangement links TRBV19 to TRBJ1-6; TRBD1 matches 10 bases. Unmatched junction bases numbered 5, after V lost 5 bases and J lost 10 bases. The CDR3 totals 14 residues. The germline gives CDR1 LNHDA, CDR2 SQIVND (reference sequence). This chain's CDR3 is CASSPTGGTSPLHF. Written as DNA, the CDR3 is TGTGCCAGTAGTCCGACAGGGGGCACCTCACCCCTCCACTTT.

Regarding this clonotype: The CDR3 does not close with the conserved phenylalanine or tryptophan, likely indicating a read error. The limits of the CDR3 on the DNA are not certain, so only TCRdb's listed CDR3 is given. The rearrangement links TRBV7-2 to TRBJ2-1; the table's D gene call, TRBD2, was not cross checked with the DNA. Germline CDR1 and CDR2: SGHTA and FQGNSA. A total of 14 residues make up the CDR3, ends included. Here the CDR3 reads CASSLGLAGGEEFL.

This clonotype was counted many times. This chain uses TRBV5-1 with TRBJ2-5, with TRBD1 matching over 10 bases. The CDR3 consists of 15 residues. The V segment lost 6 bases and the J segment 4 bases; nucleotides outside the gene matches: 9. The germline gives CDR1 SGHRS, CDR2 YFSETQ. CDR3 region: CASISGQGRGETQYF. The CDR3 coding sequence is TGCGCCAGCATATCGGGACAGGGGAGAGGAGAGACCCAGTACTTC.

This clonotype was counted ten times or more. CDR3 sequence: CASSQQGSTEAFF. CDR3 coding DNA: TGTGCCAGCAGCCAACAGGGTTCCACTGAAGCTTTCTTT. This chain uses TRBV5-5 with TRBJ1-1; weak D call: TRBD1 (6 bases). V was cut by 4 bases and J by 4 bases, with 11 bases left in between. Looked up from germline, CDR1 is SGHKS and CDR2 is YYEKEE (reference sequence). The CDR3 consists of 13 residues.

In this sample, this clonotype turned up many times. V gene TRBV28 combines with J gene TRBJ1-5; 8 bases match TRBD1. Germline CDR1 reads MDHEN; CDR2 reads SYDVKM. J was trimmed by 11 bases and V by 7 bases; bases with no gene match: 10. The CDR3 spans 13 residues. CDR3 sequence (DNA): TGTGCCAGCAAGGAGACAGGGGATCGCGCCCAGCATTTT. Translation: CASKETGDRAQHF.

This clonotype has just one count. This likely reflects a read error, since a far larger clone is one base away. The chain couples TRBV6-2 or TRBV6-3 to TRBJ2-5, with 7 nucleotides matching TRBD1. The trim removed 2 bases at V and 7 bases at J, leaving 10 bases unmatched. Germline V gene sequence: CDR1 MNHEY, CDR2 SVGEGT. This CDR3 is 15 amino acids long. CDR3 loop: CASSYGQATWWTQYF. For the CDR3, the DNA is TGTGCCAGCAGTTACGGACAGGCAACATGGTGGACCCAGTACTTC.

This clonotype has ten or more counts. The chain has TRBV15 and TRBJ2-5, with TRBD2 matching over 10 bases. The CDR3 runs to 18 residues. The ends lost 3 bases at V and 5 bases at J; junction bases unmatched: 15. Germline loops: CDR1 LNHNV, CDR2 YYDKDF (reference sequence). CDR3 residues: CATSRLRSGRALGETQYF. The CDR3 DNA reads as TGTGCCACCAGCAGGCTACGGAGCGGGAGGGCCCTCGGGGAGACCCAGTACTTC.